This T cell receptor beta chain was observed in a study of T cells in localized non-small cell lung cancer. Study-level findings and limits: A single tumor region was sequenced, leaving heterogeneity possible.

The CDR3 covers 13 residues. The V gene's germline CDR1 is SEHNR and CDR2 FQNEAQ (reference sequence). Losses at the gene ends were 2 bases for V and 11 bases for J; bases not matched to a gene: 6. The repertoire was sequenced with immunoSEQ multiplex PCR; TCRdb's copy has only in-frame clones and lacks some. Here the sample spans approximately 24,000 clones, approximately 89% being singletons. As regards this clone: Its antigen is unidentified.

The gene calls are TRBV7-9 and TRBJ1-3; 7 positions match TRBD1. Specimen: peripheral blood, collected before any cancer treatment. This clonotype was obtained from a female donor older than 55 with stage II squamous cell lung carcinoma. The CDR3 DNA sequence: TGTGCCAGCAGCTTAACAGGGGCCACCCCCATATATTTT. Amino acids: CASSLTGATPIYF.